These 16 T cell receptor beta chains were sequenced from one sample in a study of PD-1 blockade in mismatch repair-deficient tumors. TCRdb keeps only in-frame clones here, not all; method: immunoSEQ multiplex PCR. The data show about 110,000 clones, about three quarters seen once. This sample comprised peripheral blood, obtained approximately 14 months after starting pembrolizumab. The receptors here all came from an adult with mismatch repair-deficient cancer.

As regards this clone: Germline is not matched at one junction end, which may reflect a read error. The CDR3 region is CASNLVFGGQASYEQYF. CDR3 nucleotide sequence: TGCGCCAGCAACTTGGTGTTTGGGGGACAGGCCTCCTACGAGCAGTACTTC. The rearrangement joins TRBV5-1 to TRBJ2-7; 8 bases align to TRBD1. Germline lookup yields CDR1 SGHRS and CDR2 YFSETQ. This CDR3 is built from 17 residues.

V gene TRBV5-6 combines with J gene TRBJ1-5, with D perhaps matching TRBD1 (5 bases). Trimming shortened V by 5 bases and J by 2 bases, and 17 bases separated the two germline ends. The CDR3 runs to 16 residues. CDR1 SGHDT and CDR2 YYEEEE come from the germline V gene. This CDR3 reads CASSLGPQGGNQPQHF. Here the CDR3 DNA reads TGTGCCAGCAGTCTGGGGCCCCAAGGAGGCAATCAGCCCCAGCATTTT.

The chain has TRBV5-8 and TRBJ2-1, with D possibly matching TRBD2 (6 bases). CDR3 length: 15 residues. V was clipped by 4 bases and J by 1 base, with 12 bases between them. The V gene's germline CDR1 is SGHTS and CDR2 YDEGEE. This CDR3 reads CASSPGSGSYNEQFF. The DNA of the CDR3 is TGTGCCAGCAGCCCCGGGAGCGGATCCTACAATGAGCAGTTCTTC.

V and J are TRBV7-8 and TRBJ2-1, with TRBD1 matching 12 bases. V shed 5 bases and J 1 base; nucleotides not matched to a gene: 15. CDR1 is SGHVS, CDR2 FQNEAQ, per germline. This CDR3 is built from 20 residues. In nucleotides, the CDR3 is TGTGCCAGCAGCCCCTGGGGGGGGGACAGGGGGCTTTCATCCTACAATGAGCAGTTCTTC. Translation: CASSPWGGDRGLSSYNEQFF. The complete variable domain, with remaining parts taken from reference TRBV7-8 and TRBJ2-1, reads GAGVSQSPRYKVAKRGQDVALRCDPISGHVSLFWYQQALGQGPEFLTYFQNEAQLDKSGLPSDRFFAERPEGSVSTLKIQRTQQEDSAVYLCASSPWGGDRGLSSYNEQFFGPGTRLTVL.

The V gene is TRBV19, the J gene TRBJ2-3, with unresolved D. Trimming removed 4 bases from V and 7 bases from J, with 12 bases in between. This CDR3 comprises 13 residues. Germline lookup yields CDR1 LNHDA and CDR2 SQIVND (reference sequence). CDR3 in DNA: TGTGCCAGTAGTAAACAGCTCCGGAATACGCAGTATTTT. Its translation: CASSKQLRNTQYF.

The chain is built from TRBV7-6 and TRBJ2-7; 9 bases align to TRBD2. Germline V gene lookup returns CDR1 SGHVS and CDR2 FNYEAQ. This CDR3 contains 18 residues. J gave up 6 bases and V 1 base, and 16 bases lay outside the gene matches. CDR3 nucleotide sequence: TGTGCCAGCAGCTTAGAGGTCCGGGTAGCGGGAGATGGCGGCGAGCAGTACTTC. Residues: CASSLEVRVAGDGGEQYF. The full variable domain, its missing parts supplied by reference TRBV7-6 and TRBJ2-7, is GAGVSQSPRYKVTKRGQDVALRCDPISGHVSLYWYRQALGQGPEFLTYFNYEAQQDKSGLPNDRFSAERPEGSISTLTIQRTEQRDSAMYRCASSLEVRVAGDGGEQYFGPGTRLTVT.

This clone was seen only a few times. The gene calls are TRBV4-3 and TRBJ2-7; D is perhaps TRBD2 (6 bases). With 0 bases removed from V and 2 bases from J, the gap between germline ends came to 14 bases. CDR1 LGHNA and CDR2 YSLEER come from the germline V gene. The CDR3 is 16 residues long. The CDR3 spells CASSQDPVAEPYEQYF. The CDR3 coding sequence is TGCGCCAGCAGCCAAGATCCCGTAGCGGAACCCTACGAGCAGTACTTC.

The CDR3 DNA sequence: TGTGCCAGCAGTTTTTCGTTGGTGGCAGGGATGGACGAGCAGTACTTC. Its translation is CASSFSLVAGMDEQYF. This chain joins TRBV27 and TRBJ2-7, with D possibly TRBD1 on 5 matching bases. The CDR3 sequence is 16 residues long. Trimming removed 3 bases from V and 5 bases from J, with 20 bases in between. Per the germline V gene, CDR1 is MNHEY and CDR2 is SMNVEV (reference sequence).

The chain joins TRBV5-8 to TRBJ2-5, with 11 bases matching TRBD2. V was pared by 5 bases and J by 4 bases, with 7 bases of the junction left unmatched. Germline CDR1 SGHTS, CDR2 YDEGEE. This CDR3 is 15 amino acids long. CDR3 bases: TGTGCCAGCAGGTCGATTAGCGGGAGGGGAGAGACCCAGTACTTC. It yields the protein CASRSISGRGETQYF.

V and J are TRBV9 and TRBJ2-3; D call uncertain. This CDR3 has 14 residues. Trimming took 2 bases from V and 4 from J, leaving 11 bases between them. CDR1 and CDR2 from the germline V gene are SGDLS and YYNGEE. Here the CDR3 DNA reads TGTGCCAGCAGCGTTAGCCTAGGAGCAGATACGCAGTATTTT. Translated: CASSVSLGADTQYF.

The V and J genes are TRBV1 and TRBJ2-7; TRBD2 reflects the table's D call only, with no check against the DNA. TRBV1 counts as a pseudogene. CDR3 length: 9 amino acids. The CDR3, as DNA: TGCACCAGCAGCCAAGTCCTGTACTTC. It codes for CTSSQVLYF.

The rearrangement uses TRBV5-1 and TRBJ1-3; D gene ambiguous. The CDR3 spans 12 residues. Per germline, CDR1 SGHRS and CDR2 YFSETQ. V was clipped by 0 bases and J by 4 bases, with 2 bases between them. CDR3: CASSLEGNTIYF. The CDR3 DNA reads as TGCGCCAGCAGCTTGGAAGGAAACACCATATATTTT.

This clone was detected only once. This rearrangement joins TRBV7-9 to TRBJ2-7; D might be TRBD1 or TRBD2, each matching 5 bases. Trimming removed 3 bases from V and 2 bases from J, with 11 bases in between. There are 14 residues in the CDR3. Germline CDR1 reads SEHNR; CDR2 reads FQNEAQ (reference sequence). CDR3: CASSFGAGAYEQYF. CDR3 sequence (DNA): TGTGCCAGCAGCTTCGGGGCCGGGGCCTACGAGCAGTACTTC.

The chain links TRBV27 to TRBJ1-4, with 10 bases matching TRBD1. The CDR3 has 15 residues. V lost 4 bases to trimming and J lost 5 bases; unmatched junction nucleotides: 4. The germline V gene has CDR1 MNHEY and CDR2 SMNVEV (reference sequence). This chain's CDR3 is CASSWGGQGNEKLFF. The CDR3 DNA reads TGTGCCAGCAGTTGGGGGGGACAGGGGAATGAAAAACTGTTTTTT.

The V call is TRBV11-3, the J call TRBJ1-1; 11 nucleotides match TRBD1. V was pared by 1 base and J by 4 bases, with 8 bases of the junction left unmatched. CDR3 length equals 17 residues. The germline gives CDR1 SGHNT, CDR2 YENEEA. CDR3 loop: CASSLAVGQGVTTEAFF. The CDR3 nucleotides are TGTGCCAGCAGCTTAGCTGTGGGACAGGGGGTTACCACTGAAGCTTTCTTT.

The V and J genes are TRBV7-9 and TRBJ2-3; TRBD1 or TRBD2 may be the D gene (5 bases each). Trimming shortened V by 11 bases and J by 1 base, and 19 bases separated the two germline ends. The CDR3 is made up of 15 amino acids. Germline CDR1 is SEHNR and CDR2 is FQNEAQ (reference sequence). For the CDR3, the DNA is TGTGCCGCACGCCGCGAGGGGATCGGCACAGATACGCAGTATTTT. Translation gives CAARREGIGTDTQYF. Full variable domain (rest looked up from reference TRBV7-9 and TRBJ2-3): DTGVSQNPRHKITKRGQNVTFRCDPISEHNRLYWYRQTLGQGPEFLTYFQNEAQLEKSRLLSDRFSAERPKGSFSTLEIQRTEQGDSAMYLCAARREGIGTDTQYFGPGTRLTVL.